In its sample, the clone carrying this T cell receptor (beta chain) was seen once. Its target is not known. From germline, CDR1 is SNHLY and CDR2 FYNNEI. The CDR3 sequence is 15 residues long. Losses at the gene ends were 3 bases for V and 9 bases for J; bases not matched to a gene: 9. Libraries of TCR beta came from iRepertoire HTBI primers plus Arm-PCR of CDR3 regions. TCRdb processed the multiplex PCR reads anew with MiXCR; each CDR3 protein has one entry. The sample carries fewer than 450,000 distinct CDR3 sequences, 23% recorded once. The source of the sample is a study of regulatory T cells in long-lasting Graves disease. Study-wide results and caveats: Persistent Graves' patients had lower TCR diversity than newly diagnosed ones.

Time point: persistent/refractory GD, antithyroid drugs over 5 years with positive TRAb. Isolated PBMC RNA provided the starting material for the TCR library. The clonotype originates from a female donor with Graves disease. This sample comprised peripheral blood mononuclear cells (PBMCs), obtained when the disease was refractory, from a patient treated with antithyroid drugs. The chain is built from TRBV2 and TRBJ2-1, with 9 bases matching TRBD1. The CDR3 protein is CASSEGQGHRGEQFF. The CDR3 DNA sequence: TGTGCCAGCAGTGAGGGACAGGGTCACCGGGGTGAGCAGTTCTTC.